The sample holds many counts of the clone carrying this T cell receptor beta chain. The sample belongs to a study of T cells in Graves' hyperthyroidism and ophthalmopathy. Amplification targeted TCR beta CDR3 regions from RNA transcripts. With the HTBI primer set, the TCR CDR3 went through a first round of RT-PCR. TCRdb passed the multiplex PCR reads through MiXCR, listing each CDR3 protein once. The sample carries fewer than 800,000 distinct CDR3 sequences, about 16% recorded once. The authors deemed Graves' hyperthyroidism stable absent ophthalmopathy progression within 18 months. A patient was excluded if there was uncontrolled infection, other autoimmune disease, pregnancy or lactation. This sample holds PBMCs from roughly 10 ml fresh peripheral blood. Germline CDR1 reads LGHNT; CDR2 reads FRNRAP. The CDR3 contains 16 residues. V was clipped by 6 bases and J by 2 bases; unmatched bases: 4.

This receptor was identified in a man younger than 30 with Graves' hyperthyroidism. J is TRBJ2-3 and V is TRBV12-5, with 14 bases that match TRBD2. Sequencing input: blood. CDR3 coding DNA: TGTGCTAGTGGCTCGGGACTAGCGGGAGCCACAGATACGCAGTATTTT. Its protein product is CASGSGLAGATDTQYF.